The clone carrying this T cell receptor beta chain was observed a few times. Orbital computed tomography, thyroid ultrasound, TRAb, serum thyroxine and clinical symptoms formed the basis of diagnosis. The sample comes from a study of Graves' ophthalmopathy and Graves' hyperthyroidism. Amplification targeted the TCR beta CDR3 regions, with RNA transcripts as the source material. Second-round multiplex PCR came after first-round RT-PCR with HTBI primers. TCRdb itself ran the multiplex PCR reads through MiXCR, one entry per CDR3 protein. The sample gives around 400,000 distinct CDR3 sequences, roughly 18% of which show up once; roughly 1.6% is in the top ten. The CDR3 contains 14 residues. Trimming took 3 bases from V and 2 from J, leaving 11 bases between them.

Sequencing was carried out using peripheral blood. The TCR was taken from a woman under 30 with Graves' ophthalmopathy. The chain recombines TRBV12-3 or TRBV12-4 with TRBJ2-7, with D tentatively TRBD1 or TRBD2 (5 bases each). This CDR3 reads CASSLAGTAYEQYF. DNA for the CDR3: TGTGCCAGCAGTTTGGCAGGGACGGCCTACGAGCAGTACTTC.